This is a list of T cell receptor beta chains from one sample in a study of shared T cell receptors in the human thymus. The data were produced by immunoSEQ multiplex PCR, yet TCRdb's version contains in-frame clones alone and is incomplete. Of around 730,000 clones detected, 80% to 90% appear once; the ten largest clones hold over 0.008%. The same specimen was also included in a second study, on human thymus T cells.

Material for sequencing was thymocytes. These receptors all stem from a girl under three years old with a congenital heart defect. Both conserved end residues are part of each CDR3. A D gene is named only where the DNA matches it firmly. Size values are once, few and many counts, or a class for expanded clones, and some rows have none.

TRBD2,once,TRBJ2-1,TRBV28,TGTGCCAGCGCTCCTCTCGGGACTAGCAGCAATGAGCAGTTCTTC,CASAPLGTSSNEQFF
TRBD1,once,TRBJ1-2,TRBV14,TGTGCCAGCAGCCGACGACAGGGAAACTATGGCTACACCTTC,CASSRRQGNYGYTF
TRBD2,NA,TRBJ2-1,TRBV11-2,TGTGCCAGCAGCTACGGATGGCGGGGGCTAGCGGGGGGGAATGAGCAGTTCTTC,CASSYGWRGLAGGNEQFF
TRBD1,NA,TRBJ1-6,TRBV27,TGTGCCAGCAGTTTATCCAGCGGGTATTTGGAGGGACAGTATAATTCACCCCTCCACTTT,CASSLSSGYLEGQYNSPLHF
NA,NA,TRBJ2-7,TRBV6-6,TGTGCCAGCAGTTACTCGCAGGGGCGCAACGAGCAGTACTTC,CASSYSQGRNEQYF
NA,once,TRBJ2-5,TRBV2,TGTGCCAGCAGCCTAAGATTCTTACAAGAGACCCAGTACTTC,CASSLRFLQETQYF
NA,NA,TRBJ2-1,TRBV4-3,TGCGCCAGCAGCCAAGATACGATGCGGGGGCCCTCGTGGAATGAGCAGTTCTTC,CASSQDTMRGPSWNEQFF
TRBD1,NA,TRBJ1-2,TRBV10-3,TGTGCCATCAATCGGGACAGTGATGGCTACACCTTC,CAINRDSDGYTF
NA,NA,TRBJ1-1,TRBV15,TGTGCCACCAGCAGAGATCGAGGGCAGCCTGAAGCTTTCTTT,CATSRDRGQPEAFF
NA,NA,TRBJ2-7,TRBV27,TGTGCCAGCAGTAACTCCGGGACTCGATACTACGAGCAGTACTTC,CASSNSGTRYYEQYF
NA,NA,TRBJ1-1,TRBV6-4,TGTGCCAGCAGTGACCGTTCCGAAGCTTTCTTT,CASSDRSEAFF
NA,NA,TRBJ2-5,TRBV5-1,TGCGCCAGCAGCGAGGGACTGCTTCAAGAGACCCAGTACTTC,CASSEGLLQETQYF
TRBD1,few,TRBJ1-2,TRBV28,TGTGCCAGCAGTGTACCAAAACCTACCGGACAGGGAGGTAGGTCTGGTTGGGGCTACACCTTC,CASSVPKPTGQGGRSGWGYTF
TRBD1,NA,TRBJ2-6,TRBV11-3,TGTGCCAGCAGCTCTGGGCCAGGGGGCCTTAGGTCTGGGGCCAACGTCCTGACTTTC,CASSSGPGGLRSGANVLTF
NA,NA,TRBJ1-3,TRBV9,TGTGCCAGCAGTGACAGCACGGAACCTCCGAGCTCTGGAAACACCATATATTTT,CASSDSTEPPSSGNTIYF
NA,NA,TRBJ1-2,TRBV28,TGTGCCAGCAGGCCCCTGGGCGTAGGCGCCTATGGCTACACCTTC,CASRPLGVGAYGYTF
TRBD1,NA,TRBJ2-5,TRBV28,TGTGCCAGCAGCCTGCTACAGGGGACGGACCAAGAGACCCAGTACTTC,CASSLLQGTDQETQYF
NA,NA,TRBJ1-1,TRBV27,TGTGCCAGCAGTTTGGGGCAGGGTGGGGCTGAAGCTTTCTTT,CASSLGQGGAEAFF
NA,NA,TRBJ1-1,TRBV12-5,TGTGCTAGTGGTTTGGCCCCCCGAAGGAGCACTGAAGCTTTCTTT,CASGLAPRRSTEAFF
NA,NA,TRBJ2-2,TRBV2,TGTGCCAGCAGTGAAGTGTTGTCAGGCGGGGAGCTGTTTTTT,CASSEVLSGGELFF
NA,NA,TRBJ1-1,TRBV28,TGTGCCAGCAGTTTTAGAGCGGTAGCTTTCTTT,CASSFRAVAFF
NA,NA,TRBJ2-3,TRBV9,TGTGCCAGCAGCCCCGAGGATGGAGACCTCGGCACAGATACGCAGTATTTT,CASSPEDGDLGTDTQYF
NA,NA,TRBJ1-1,TRBV11-2,TGTGCCAGCAGCTGGGGACACCCTGAAGCTTTCTTT,CASSWGHPEAFF
TRBD1,NA,TRBJ2-7,TRBV6-5,TGTGCCAGCAGTTACATGGGGTGGGACAGGGAGGACGAGCAGTACTTC,CASSYMGWDREDEQYF
NA,NA,TRBJ2-5,TRBV5-3,TGTGCCAGAAGCTTGATCACCAAGCAACAGGGGACCCAGTACTTC,CARSLITKQQGTQYF
TRBD1,NA,TRBJ2-3,TRBV27,TGTGCCAGCAGTTCACAGGGGGCTGGCACAGATACGCAGTATTTT,CASSSQGAGTDTQYF
TRBD1,NA,TRBJ1-2,TRBV4-3,TGCGCCAGCAGCCAAGATCTCGACCTAATTACCGGGACAGGGCCCTATGGCTACACCTTC,CASSQDLDLITGTGPYGYTF
NA,NA,TRBJ1-2,TRBV9,TGTGCCAGCAGCGCCGGGGGGACACCGAGATTCTATGGCTACACCTTC,CASSAGGTPRFYGYTF
NA,NA,TRBJ2-7,TRBV6-6,TGTGCCAGCAGCTTCGGGGGTCCCTTACCCGAGCAGTACTTC,CASSFGGPLPEQYF
NA,NA,TRBJ1-6,TRBV7-2,TGTGCCAGCAGCTCCACCCGGGGACACCCTTCACCCCTCCACTTT,CASSSTRGHPSPLHF
NA,NA,TRBJ1-1,TRBV7-9,TGTGCCAGCAGCTTTCGTCAGGGGAACACTGAAGCTTTCTTT,CASSFRQGNTEAFF
TRBD1,NA,TRBJ2-7,TRBV5-1,TGCGCCAGCAGCTTGAGGGGGACAGCGGCTTCCTACGAGCAGTACTTC,CASSLRGTAASYEQYF
TRBD1,NA,TRBJ1-2,TRBV20-1,TGCAGTGCGAAGAGACAGGGAGGCTACACCTTC,CSAKRQGGYTF
NA,once,TRBJ1-4,TRBV7-8,TGTGCCAGCAGCTCCAGAAACAACCCTAATGAAAAACTGTTTTTT,CASSSRNNPNEKLFF
TRBD1,NA,TRBJ1-4,TRBV14,TGTGCCAGCAGCCTGGACAGGGTGGATGAAAAACTGTTTTTT,CASSLDRVDEKLFF
TRBD1,NA,TRBJ2-3,TRBV4-1,TGCGCCAGCAGCCAAGAGGATCAGGGGGGCACAGATACGCAGTATTTT,CASSQEDQGGTDTQYF
NA,NA,TRBJ1-2,TRBV27,TGTGCCAGCAGTCCGAATAACAGGGCCTCTAACTATGGCTACACCTTC,CASSPNNRASNYGYTF
TRBD1,NA,TRBJ2-2,TRBV25-1,TGTGCCAGCAGGGTGACAGGGGAAACCGGGGAGCTGTTTTTT,CASRVTGETGELFF
NA,NA,TRBJ1-5,TRBV11-2,TGTGCCAGCAGCTTAGTCTCGGAGCGGGAGGTTGGCAATCAGCCCCAGCATTTT,CASSLVSEREVGNQPQHF
TRBD1,NA,TRBJ2-7,TRBV5-6,TGTGCCAGCAGCCGGGCAGGGGGTTTGTACGAGCAGTACTTC,CASSRAGGLYEQYF
TRBD1,NA,TRBJ1-1,TRBV4-3,TGCGCCAGCAGCCAGGGGTACAGGGGATCACTACCTAACACTGAAGCTTTCTTT,CASSQGYRGSLPNTEAFF
NA,NA,TRBJ1-1,TRBV28,TGTGCCAGCAGTTTATGCTCATCATCCGACTGGAACACTGAAGCTTTCTTT,CASSLCSSSDWNTEAFF
TRBD1,NA,TRBJ1-5,TRBV6-5,TGTGCCAGCAGAAGGGACAGTAATCAGCCCCAGCATTTT,CASRRDSNQPQHF
TRBD1,NA,TRBJ2-3,TRBV5-4,TGTGCCAGCAGCGAACCGGGACAGGGTGCGGAAGGCACAGATACGCAGTATTTT,CASSEPGQGAEGTDTQYF
NA,NA,TRBJ1-3,TRBV7-6,TGTGCCAGCAGCTTAGTAGTACGGGGAGGACCTGAAAACACCATATATTTT,CASSLVVRGGPENTIYF
TRBD1,NA,TRBJ2-7,TRBV7-2,TGTGCCAGCAGCTTAGGCCACCCGACAGGGCAATTGTACGAGCAGTACTTC,CASSLGHPTGQLYEQYF
TRBD2,NA,TRBJ2-1,TRBV12-5,TGTGCTAGTGGTTTTGTTTCTAGCGGGGGTTACAATGAGCAGTTCTTC,CASGFVSSGGYNEQFF
NA,few,TRBJ2-5,TRBV19,TGTGCCAGTAGCGCCGACGGGACTGGGGAGACCCAGTACTTC,CASSADGTGETQYF
NA,few,TRBJ1-3,TRBV5-1,TGCGCCAGCAGCTTGGACAAATCAAGCTCTGGAAACACCATATATTTT,CASSLDKSSSGNTIYF
TRBD1,NA,TRBJ1-1,TRBV27,TGTGCCAGCAGTTTATCCGGGACAGGGGCTTTTGGCACTGAAGCTTTCTTT,CASSLSGTGAFGTEAFF
NA,NA,TRBJ1-1,TRBV6-6,TGTGCCAGCAGGGAAAGTGGAGAGAACACTGAAGCTTTCTTT,CASRESGENTEAFF